This entry features one TCR beta chain sequence. The data were taken from a study of blood T cell repertoires in COVID-19. Germline V gene data show CDR1 as SEHNR and CDR2 as FQNEAQ (reference sequence). With V trimmed by 5 bases and J by 0 bases, 3 bases remained unmatched. The CDR3 spans 15 residues. Method: immunoSEQ multiplex PCR; TCRdb's copy keeps in-frame clones and lacks some. The data hold around 97,000 clones, with roughly nine tenths observed a single time. The chain is built from TRBV7-9 and TRBJ2-5; 10 bases match TRBD2. The receptor comes from a woman aged 55-69 years with acute or convalescent COVID-19. The sequencing sample was made of peripheral blood. In DNA form, the CDR3 reads TGTGCCAGCAGCGCAGGACTAGCGGACCAAGAGACCCAGTACTTC. It encodes CASSAGLADQETQYF. Full variable domain (outside the CDR3, taken from reference TRBV7-9 and TRBJ2-5): DTGVSQNPRHKITKRGQNVTFRCDPISEHNRLYWYRQTLGQGPEFLTYFQNEAQLEKSRLLSDRFSAERPKGSFSTLEIQRTEQGDSAMYLCASSAGLADQETQYFGPGTRLLVL.